This T cell receptor beta chain is from a study of blood T cell repertoires in COVID-19. V was clipped by 6 bases and J by 6 bases; unmatched bases: 9. Germline V lookup: CDR1 MDHEN, CDR2 SYDVKM. The CDR3 has 15 amino acids. Sequencing was performed with immunoSEQ multiplex PCR; in TCRdb, only in-frame clones are kept and a portion is missing. This sample yields 150,000 to 200,000 clones, of which around 82% are seen a single time; about 3.5% belongs to the top ten. This clone was detected only once. The J gene is TRBJ1-5, the V gene TRBV28; 9 bases fit TRBD1. Material: PBMCs or T cells enriched from blood (not recorded which). This TCR came from a woman in her forties or fifties in a cohort exposed to, infected with or recovered from COVID-19 (not recorded which). The CDR3 sequence: CASSRITGGGQPQHF. In nucleotides, the CDR3 is TGTGCCAGCAGCCGAATCACAGGGGGCGGTCAGCCCCAGCATTTT.